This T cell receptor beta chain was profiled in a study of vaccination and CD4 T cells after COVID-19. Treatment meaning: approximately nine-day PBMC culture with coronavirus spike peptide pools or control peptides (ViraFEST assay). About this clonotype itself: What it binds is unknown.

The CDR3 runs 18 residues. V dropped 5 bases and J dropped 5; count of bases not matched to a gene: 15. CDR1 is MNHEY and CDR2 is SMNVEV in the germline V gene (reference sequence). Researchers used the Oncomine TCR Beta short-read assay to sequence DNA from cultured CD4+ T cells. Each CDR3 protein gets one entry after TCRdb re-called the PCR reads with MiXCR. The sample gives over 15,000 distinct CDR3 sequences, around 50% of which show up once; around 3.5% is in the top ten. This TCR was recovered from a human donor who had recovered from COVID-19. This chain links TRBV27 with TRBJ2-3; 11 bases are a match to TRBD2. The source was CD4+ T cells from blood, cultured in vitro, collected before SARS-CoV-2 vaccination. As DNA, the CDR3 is TGTGCCAGCAGTCCTGGACTAGCGGGTAGGTTGGTTGGAGATACGCAGTATTTT. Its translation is CASSPGLAGRLVGDTQYF.